These T cell receptor beta chains were read from a single sample in a study of shared clonotypes between healthy human individuals. TCRdb's copy holds only in-frame clones and misses some; the assay was immunoSEQ multiplex PCR. Among over a million clones listed, around 97% were seen once. Sequencing was carried out using naive CD4+ T cells sorted from blood. These receptors were collected from a man aged 25 to 45 in good health. Both conserved end residues are part of each CDR3. Fields, in order: J gene, clone size, D gene, V gene, CDR3 protein, CDR3 DNA. A D gene is named only where the DNA matches it firmly. Clone size is given for some rows only: seen once, a few or many times, or a class if the clone is expanded.

J: TRBJ1-2
size: NA
D: TRBD1
V: TRBV11-2
CDR3: CASSRDRGGVYTF
DNA: TGTGCCAGCAGCAGAGACAGGGGCGGGGTCTACACCTTC

J: TRBJ2-1
size: NA
D: NA
V: TRBV10-2
CDR3: CASSEGPDLTQFF
DNA: TGCGCCAGCAGTGAGGGGCCAGATTTGACGCAGTTCTTC

J: TRBJ2-1
size: NA
D: TRBD1
V: TRBV14
CDR3: CASSRGTGEYNEQFF
DNA: TGTGCCAGCAGCCGAGGGACAGGGGAGTACAATGAGCAGTTCTTC

J: TRBJ1-2
size: NA
D: NA
V: TRBV28
CDR3: CASRGDIEGYTF
DNA: TGTGCCAGCAGGGGGGACATTGAGGGCTACACCTTC

J: TRBJ2-7
size: NA
D: TRBD1
V: TRBV12-5
CDR3: CASGLAVGTGLYEQYF
DNA: TGTGCTAGTGGTTTAGCCGTCGGGACAGGGCTCTACGAGCAGTACTTC

J: TRBJ2-3
size: NA
D: NA
V: TRBV18
CDR3: CASSPLPGDTQYF
DNA: TGTGCCAGCTCACCACTACCAGGGGATACGCAGTATTTT

J: TRBJ1-3
size: NA
D: NA
V: TRBV18
CDR3: CASSPPVRTVGNTIYF
DNA: TGTGCCAGCTCACCACCGGTCCGGACGGTGGGAAACACCATATATTTT

J: TRBJ1-1
size: NA
D: TRBD1
V: TRBV13
CDR3: CASSLEGQQNTEAFF
DNA: TGTGCCAGCAGCTTAGAGGGACAGCAGAACACTGAAGCTTTCTTT

J: TRBJ1-5
size: once
D: NA
V: TRBV27
CDR3: CASSLSPRQPQHF
DNA: TGTGCCAGCAGTTTATCGCCCAGGCAGCCCCAGCATTTT

J: TRBJ1-4
size: NA
D: TRBD1
V: TRBV29-1
CDR3: CSVELSGTGSNLF
DNA: TGCAGCGTTGAATTGTCCGGGACAGGGTCTAATCTTTTT

J: TRBJ2-7
size: NA
D: NA
V: TRBV11-2
CDR3: CASSLSTAIYEQYF
DNA: TGTGCCAGCAGCTTATCAACAGCGATCTACGAGCAGTACTTC

J: TRBJ2-7
size: NA
D: NA
V: TRBV6-1
CDR3: CASRAGNSYEQYF
DNA: TGTGCCAGCAGGGCGGGAAACTCCTACGAGCAGTACTTC

J: TRBJ2-1
size: NA
D: TRBD2
V: TRBV6-6
CDR3: CASSYRAGDYNEQFF
DNA: TGTGCCAGCAGTTACCGGGCGGGAGACTACAATGAGCAGTTCTTC

J: TRBJ1-2
size: NA
D: NA
V: TRBV6-5
CDR3: CASSPYNGYGYTF
DNA: TGTGCCAGCAGTCCTTATAATGGCTATGGCTACACCTTC

J: TRBJ2-2
size: NA
D: NA
V: TRBV19
CDR3: CASTTVVTGELFF
DNA: TGTGCCAGTACCACGGTTGTCACCGGGGAGCTGTTTTTT

J: TRBJ2-2
size: NA
D: NA
V: TRBV6-1
CDR3: CASSELRGTGELFF
DNA: TGTGCCAGCAGTGAACTCAGGGGCACCGGGGAGCTGTTTTTT

J: TRBJ1-2
size: NA
D: NA
V: TRBV2
CDR3: CASRQESNYGYTF
DNA: TGTGCCAGCAGGCAGGAATCTAACTATGGCTACACCTTC

J: TRBJ2-7
size: NA
D: NA
V: TRBV6-5
CDR3: CASRRHGTGVYEQYF
DNA: TGTGCCAGCAGACGCCACGGAACCGGGGTATACGAGCAGTACTTC

J: TRBJ1-5
size: NA
D: NA
V: TRBV6-1
CDR3: CASSELGTQRNQPQHF
DNA: TGTGCCAGCAGTGAATTAGGGACACAGAGAAATCAGCCCCAGCATTTT

J: TRBJ2-7
size: NA
D: NA
V: TRBV5-4
CDR3: CASSDLGRPSYEQYF
DNA: TGTGCCAGCAGCGACCTGGGACGGCCCTCCTACGAGCAGTACTTC

J: TRBJ2-1
size: NA
D: NA
V: TRBV2
CDR3: CASRTDSSGDEQFF
DNA: TGTGCCAGCAGAACGGACAGCTCAGGCGATGAGCAGTTCTTC

J: TRBJ2-3
size: NA
D: NA
V: TRBV4-1
CDR3: CASSQTLAGDTQYF
DNA: TGCGCCAGCAGCCAAACCCTGGCCGGAGATACGCAGTATTTT

J: TRBJ1-4
size: NA
D: NA
V: TRBV7-2
CDR3: CASSLVGTNEKLFF
DNA: TGTGCCAGCAGCTTAGTCGGAACGAATGAAAAACTGTTTTTT

J: TRBJ2-5
size: NA
D: TRBD2
V: TRBV5-1
CDR3: CASSPGERENQETQYF
DNA: TGCGCCAGCAGCCCTGGAGAGCGGGAGAACCAAGAGACCCAGTACTTC

J: TRBJ1-3
size: NA
D: NA
V: TRBV28
CDR3: CASSLWGRPLRGNTIYF
DNA: TGTGCCAGCAGTTTATGGGGACGTCCTCTTCGTGGAAACACCATATATTTT

J: TRBJ1-5
size: NA
D: NA
V: TRBV15
CDR3: CATSRGDQPQHF
DNA: TGTGCCACCAGCAGAGGAGATCAGCCCCAGCATTTT

J: TRBJ1-2
size: NA
D: NA
V: TRBV5-4
CDR3: CASSTTGYGYTF
DNA: TGTGCCAGCAGCACAACAGGGTATGGCTACACCTTC

J: TRBJ2-6
size: few
D: NA
V: TRBV30
CDR3: CAWSVGGANVLTF
DNA: TGTGCCTGGAGTGTAGGCGGGGCCAACGTCCTGACTTTC